A selection of T cell receptor beta chains follows, all from one sample in a study of blood T cells in healthy people across ages. TCRdb recomputed calls from the 5' RACE reads with MiXCR, one row per CDR3 protein. The table shows over 1,500,000 distinct CDR3 sequences, with 39% occurring only once. The sequencing sample was made of blood. The receptors were gathered from a human donor in good health. Both conserved end residues are part of each CDR3. The D gene is left open where the match is weak. Size is omitted from some rows. Given values are once, few, many or a class for expanded clones.

NA,few,TRBV12-3/TRBV12-4,TRBJ2-3,CASSISGGSSTNTQYF,TGTGCCAGCAGCATCTCTGGGGGGAGTAGCACAAATACGCAGTATTTT
NA,few,TRBV11-2,TRBJ1-5,CASSLGQILGGLAGGHQPQHF,TGTGCCAGCAGCTTAGGTCAAATATTGGGGGGTTTAGCGGGAGGACATCAGCCCCAGCATTTT
NA,few,TRBV29-1,TRBJ2-3,CSVVRGDTQYF,TGCAGCGTTGTTAGAGGAGACACGCAGTATTTT
NA,many,TRBV18,TRBJ2-7,CASSPSDSYEQYF,TGTGCCAGCTCACCGTCGGACAGCTACGAGCAGTACTTC
TRBD1,few,TRBV19,TRBJ1-2,CASSFYRGFGYGYTF,TGTGCCAGTAGTTTCTACAGGGGGTTCGGCTATGGCTACACCTTC
TRBD1,NA,TRBV6-5,TRBJ1-4,CASSRQGGPNEKLFF,TGTGCCAGCAGCCGACAGGGTGGGCCTAATGAAAAACTGTTTTTT
NA,few,TRBV5-1,TRBJ1-2,CASRPGAGGYTF,TGCGCCAGCAGACCAGGGGCTGGTGGCTACACCTTC
NA,NA,TRBV2,TRBJ2-4,CASSEVELAKNIQYF,TGTGCCAGCAGTGAAGTTGAGTTAGCCAAAAACATTCAGTACTTC
NA,NA,TRBV7-8,TRBJ2-5,CTSSPGMAYRETQYF,TGTACCAGCAGCCCGGGGATGGCTTACCGAGAGACCCAGTACTTC
NA,NA,TRBV4-3,TRBJ1-1,CASSQDFMGTEAFF,TGCGCCAGCAGCCAAGATTTTATGGGCACTGAAGCTTTCTTT
NA,once,TRBV27,TRBJ2-7,CASSLLEGNEQYF,TGTGCCAGCAGTTTATTAGAGGGAAACGAGCAGTACTTC
NA,NA,TRBV25-1,TRBJ2-1,CASSDLGDLTNEQFF,TGTGCCAGCAGTGATTTAGGGGACTTAACTAATGAGCAGTTCTTC
NA,few,TRBV5-1,TRBJ2-7,CASSLGQPAYEQYF,TGCGCCAGCAGCCTTGGACAGCCAGCCTACGAGCAGTACTTC
NA,NA,TRBV28,TRBJ1-2,CASSPSPGAAGYTF,TGTGCCAGCAGTCCATCGCCGGGGGCGGCTGGCTACACCTTC
NA,few,TRBV3-1,TRBJ2-3,CACSHRTDLRTDTQYF,TGTGCCTGCAGCCACCGGACCGACCTACGAACAGATACGCAGTATTTT
NA,once,TRBV28,TRBJ2-4,CASSAHGLRMQYF,TGTGCCAGCAGTGCCCACGGCTTGAGGATGCAGTACTTC
NA,many,TRBV4-1,TRBJ2-5,CASSEYQETQYF,TGCGCCAGCAGCGAGTACCAAGAGACCCAGTACTTC
NA,NA,TRBV12-3/TRBV12-4,TRBJ2-1,CASSLAAGYHNEQFF,TGTGCCAGCAGTTTAGCGGCGGGGTACCACAATGAGCAGTTCTTC
NA,NA,TRBV11-3,TRBJ2-1,CASSFMESSYNEQFF,TGTGCCAGCAGCTTCATGGAAAGCTCCTACAATGAGCAGTTCTTC
NA,NA,TRBV27,TRBJ2-7,CASSLSLGSYEQYF,TGTGCCAGCAGTTTATCTCTGGGCTCCTACGAGCAGTACTTC
NA,NA,TRBV28,TRBJ1-2,CASSLLRRNGYTF,TGTGCCAGCAGTTTATTGCGTAGGAATGGCTACACCTTC
NA,NA,TRBV29-1,TRBJ1-2,CSVKRSYGYTF,TGCAGCGTTAAAAGGTCCTATGGCTACACCTTC
NA,NA,TRBV27,TRBJ1-2,CASSFDSLYGYTF,TGTGCCAGCAGTTTCGACAGTCTCTATGGCTACACCTTC
NA,NA,TRBV11-2,TRBJ2-3,CASSRTGRYTDTQYF,TGTGCCAGCAGCCGCACGGGACGGTACACAGATACGCAGTATTTT
TRBD2,few,TRBV29-1,TRBJ2-7,CSVRSGGLSYEQYF,TGCAGCGTCCGAAGCGGGGGGTTATCCTACGAGCAGTACTTC
NA,NA,TRBV2,TRBJ2-6,CASSVGGGLTVVPTF,TGTGCCAGCAGTGTTGGCGGGGGCCTCACCGTCGTCCCGACTTTC
TRBD1,NA,TRBV4-3,TRBJ2-1,CASSRWDSEAYNEQFF,TGCGCCAGCAGCCGTTGGGACAGCGAGGCCTACAATGAGCAGTTCTTC
TRBD2,NA,TRBV29-1,TRBJ2-5,CSVERGGRPETQYF,TGCAGCGTTGAACGGGGGGGCCGGCCAGAGACCCAGTACTTC
TRBD2,few,TRBV20-1,TRBJ2-5,CSASPSRTSPETQYF,TGCAGTGCGAGCCCATCCCGGACTAGCCCCGAGACCCAGTACTTC
TRBD2,few,TRBV27,TRBJ2-7,CASSLSGQGLVPYEQYF,TGTGCCAGCAGTTTATCGGGTCAGGGACTAGTGCCCTACGAGCAGTACTTC
NA,NA,TRBV4-2,TRBJ1-6,CASSSSVLAVNSPLHF,TGTGCCAGCAGCTCTTCGGTACTGGCGGTGAATTCACCCCTCCACTTT
NA,NA,TRBV7-9,TRBJ1-6,CASSHGGNSPLHF,TGTGCCAGCAGCCATGGCGGCAATTCACCCCTCCACTTT
TRBD2,NA,TRBV4-3,TRBJ2-1,CASSRHWGLAGGTYNEQFF,TGCGCCAGCAGCCGACATTGGGGACTAGCGGGGGGGACTTACAATGAGCAGTTCTTC
NA,NA,TRBV6-6,TRBJ1-2,CASSAQGQSGYTF,TGTGCCAGCAGCGCCCAGGGACAATCGGGCTACACCTTC
NA,NA,TRBV7-2,TRBJ1-6,CTSSLGYSPLHF,TGTACCAGCAGCTTAGGGTATTCACCCCTCCACTTT
NA,few,TRBV20-1,TRBJ2-6,CSAPTGTGANVLTF,TGCAGTGCTCCTACAGGGACAGGGGCCAACGTCCTGACTTTC
NA,few,TRBV3-1,TRBJ2-3,CASSQGLSRDTQYF,TGTGCCAGCAGCCAGGGACTTTCCCGGGATACGCAGTATTTT
NA,NA,TRBV6-2/TRBV6-3,TRBJ1-5,CASSPGVLDQPQHF,TGTGCCAGCAGCCCCGGGGTGTTGGATCAGCCCCAGCATTTT
NA,NA,TRBV6-2/TRBV6-3,TRBJ2-6,CASTPPGANVLTF,TGTGCCAGCACTCCCCCTGGGGCCAACGTCCTGACTTTC
NA,many,TRBV7-2,TRBJ2-4,CASTQKNIQYF,TGTGCCAGCACCCAAAAAAACATTCAGTACTTC
TRBD1,NA,TRBV7-6,TRBJ1-2,CASSLAEGAYGYTF,TGTGCCAGCAGCTTAGCTGAGGGGGCCTATGGCTACACCTTC
NA,NA,TRBV18,TRBJ1-5,CASSPGNRVSNQPQHF,TGTGCCAGCTCCCCTGGAAACAGGGTTAGCAATCAGCCCCAGCATTTT
NA,NA,TRBV4-1,TRBJ1-2,CASSQDPGPTYGYTF,TGCGCCAGCAGCCAAGATCCGGGCCCTACCTATGGCTACACCTTC
TRBD1,NA,TRBV6-1,TRBJ1-2,CASSTPGTGYGYTF,TGTGCCAGCAGTACCCCCGGGACAGGCTATGGCTACACCTTC
NA,NA,TRBV9,TRBJ2-6,CASSVGRTSRSGANVLTF,TGTGCCAGCAGCGTAGGTAGGACATCGAGGTCTGGGGCCAACGTCCTGACTTTC
TRBD2,few,TRBV4-2,TRBJ2-5,CASSQSGGGPVTQYF,TGTGCCAGCAGCCAATCCGGCGGGGGGCCAGTGACCCAGTACTTC
TRBD1,NA,TRBV20-1,TRBJ1-2,CSAPPPRGLYDYTF,TGCAGTGCTCCCCCCCCCAGGGGGTTGTATGACTACACCTTC